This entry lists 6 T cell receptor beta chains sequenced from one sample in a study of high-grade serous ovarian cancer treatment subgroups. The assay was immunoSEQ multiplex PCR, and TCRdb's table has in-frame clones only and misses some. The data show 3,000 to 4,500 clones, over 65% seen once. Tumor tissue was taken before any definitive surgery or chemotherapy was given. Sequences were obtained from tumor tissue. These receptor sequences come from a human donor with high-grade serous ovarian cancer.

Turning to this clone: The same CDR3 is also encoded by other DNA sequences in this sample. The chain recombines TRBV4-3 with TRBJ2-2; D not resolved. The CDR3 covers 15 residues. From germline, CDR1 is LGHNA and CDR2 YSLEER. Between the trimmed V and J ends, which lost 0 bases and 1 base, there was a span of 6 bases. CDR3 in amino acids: CASSQDRQNTGELFF. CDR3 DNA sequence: TGCGCCAGCAGCCAAGATAGACAGAACACCGGGGAGCTGTTTTTT.

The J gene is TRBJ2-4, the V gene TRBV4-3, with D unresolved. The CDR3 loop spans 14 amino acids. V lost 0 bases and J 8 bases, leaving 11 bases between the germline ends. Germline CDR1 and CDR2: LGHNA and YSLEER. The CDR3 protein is CASSQDHSLDIQYF. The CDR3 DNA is TGCGCCAGCAGCCAAGATCATAGCCTAGACATTCAGTACTTC.

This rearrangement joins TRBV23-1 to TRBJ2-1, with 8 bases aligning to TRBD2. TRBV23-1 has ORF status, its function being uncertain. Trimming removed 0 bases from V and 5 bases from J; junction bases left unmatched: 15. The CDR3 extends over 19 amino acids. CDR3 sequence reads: CASSQSSRRLAWRDNEQFF. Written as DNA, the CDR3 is TGCGCCAGCAGTCAATCATCCCGGAGACTAGCGTGGCGGGACAATGAGCAGTTCTTC.

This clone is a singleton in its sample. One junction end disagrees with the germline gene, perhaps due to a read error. CDR3: CASSSPRGGYEQYF. The CDR3 bases are TGTGCCAGCAGCTCGCCACGGGGGGGCTACGAGCAGTACTTC. The chain combines TRBV4-1 with TRBJ2-7; 8 bases agree with TRBD2. This CDR3 spans 14 amino acids. The germline CDR1 and CDR2 sequences are MGHRA and YSYEKL.

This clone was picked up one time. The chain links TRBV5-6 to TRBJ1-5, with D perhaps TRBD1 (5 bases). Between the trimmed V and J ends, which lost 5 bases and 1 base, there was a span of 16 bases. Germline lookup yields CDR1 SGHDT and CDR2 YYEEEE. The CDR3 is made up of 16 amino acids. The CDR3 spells CASRRNGGGSNQPQHF. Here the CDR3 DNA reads TGTGCCAGCAGACGTAATGGGGGAGGCAGCAATCAGCCCCAGCATTTT.

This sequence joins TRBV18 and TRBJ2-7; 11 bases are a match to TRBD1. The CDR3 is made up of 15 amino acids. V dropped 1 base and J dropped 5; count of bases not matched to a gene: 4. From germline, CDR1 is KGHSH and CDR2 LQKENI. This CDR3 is CASSPLGQGAHEQYF. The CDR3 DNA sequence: TGTGCCAGCTCACCACTAGGACAGGGGGCTCACGAGCAGTACTTC.